This record looks at one TCR beta chain sequence and its context. The antigen remains undetermined. Germline V lookup: CDR1 SGHNT, CDR2 YYREEE (reference sequence). V gave up 2 bases and J gave up 2 bases, with 11 bases separating them. The CDR3 contains 14 residues. CDR3 and TCR beta VDJ profiling relied on a genomic DNA template. TCRdb reprocessed the reads via MiXCR and lists one record per CDR3 protein. This table holds about 20,000 distinct CDR3 sequences, approximately 37% found once. The entry originates in a study of CD8+CD57+ T cells in acquired aplastic anemia. The authors sequenced patients whose flow cytometry had shown CD8+CD57+ cell expansion. In all patients, the disease was severe acquired aplastic anemia. Untreated patients provided the blood samples, with no therapy given before sampling. General study points: Lower diversity was found in CD8+CD57+ cells than in total CD4+ and CD8+ pools in patients. Between patients and controls, CD8+ Simpson's diversity did not vary significantly.

Sequencing used CD8+CD57+ T cells sorted from PBMCs. Subset reported: bead-enriched CD8+CD57+ effector memory T cells from SAA patients. The chain links TRBV5-4 to TRBJ2-7; D gene uncertain. This TCR was sampled from a human donor with aplastic anemia. The CDR3 DNA reads TGTGCCAGCAGCTTAGTAGGGTTCCCCTACGAGCAGTACTTC. Its protein product is CASSLVGFPYEQYF. Full variable domain (missing parts from reference TRBV5-4 and TRBJ2-7): ETGVTQSPTHLIKTRGQQVTLRCSSQSGHNTVSWYQQALGQGPQFIFQYYREEENGRGNFPPRFSGLQFPNYSSELNVNALELDDSALYLCASSLVGFPYEQYFGPGTRLTVT.